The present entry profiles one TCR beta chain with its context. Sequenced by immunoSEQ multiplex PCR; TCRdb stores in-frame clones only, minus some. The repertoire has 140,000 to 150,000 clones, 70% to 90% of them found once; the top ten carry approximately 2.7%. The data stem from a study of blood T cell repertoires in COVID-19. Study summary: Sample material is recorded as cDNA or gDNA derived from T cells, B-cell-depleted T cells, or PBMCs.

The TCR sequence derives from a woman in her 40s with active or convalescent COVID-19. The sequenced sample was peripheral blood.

The CDR3 region is CASSGGLAGAVEQFF. The CDR3 region has the DNA TGTGCCAGCAGCGGTGGACTAGCGGGAGCGGTTGAGCAGTTCTTC. The J gene is TRBJ2-1, the V gene TRBV13; 13 bases line up with TRBD2. Germline V gives CDR1 PRHDT, CDR2 FYEKMQ (reference sequence). Trimming removed 5 bases from V and 9 bases from J; junction bases left unmatched: 7. CDR3 length equals 15 residues.